The 9 T cell receptor beta chains below were found in one sample sequenced in a study of shared clonotypes between healthy human individuals. The data were produced by immunoSEQ multiplex PCR, yet TCRdb's version contains in-frame clones alone and is incomplete. Among under 1 million clones listed, about 97% were seen once. Naive CD8 populations comprised CD45RO-negative cells positively selected for CCR7, excluding terminally differentiated effector memory CD45RA+ cells. Sequencing was carried out using naive CD8+ T cells sorted from blood. These receptors originate from a man aged 25-45 years in good health.

The chain carries TRBV19 and TRBJ2-3; D call uncertain. Germline loops: CDR1 LNHDA, CDR2 SQIVND (reference sequence). This CDR3 region has 16 residues. V dropped 3 bases and J dropped 0 bases, with 13 bases sitting between them. This CDR3 reads CASSINGGPSTDTQYF. As DNA, the CDR3 is TGTGCCAGTAGTATCAACGGTGGGCCTAGCACAGATACGCAGTATTTT.

This chain links TRBV6-5 with TRBJ1-4; weak D call: TRBD1 (5 bases). Trimming took off 6 bases at V and 5 bases at J, with 13 bases between the two ends. The CDR3 has 14 amino acids. CDR1 and CDR2 from the germline V gene are MNHEY and SVGAGI. CDR3 in DNA: TGTGCCAGCAGCCCCTCCAGGGCAAATGAAAAACTGTTTTTT. Translated: CASSPSRANEKLFF.

The CDR3 DNA sequence: TGTGCCAGTAATGACAGGGCTCAGCCCCAGCATTTT. It translates to CASNDRAQPQHF. V is TRBV19 and J is TRBJ1-5, with 7 bases fitting TRBD1. The CDR3 extends over 12 amino acids. V dropped 7 bases and J dropped 6; count of bases not matched to a gene: 3. Germline V gene lookup returns CDR1 LNHDA and CDR2 SQIVND (reference sequence).

The V call is TRBV9, the J call TRBJ2-2; 9 nucleotides align to TRBD2. V shed 4 bases and J 5 bases; nucleotides not matched to a gene: 6. The CDR3 consists of 15 residues. Looked up from germline, CDR1 is SGDLS and CDR2 is YYNGEE. In nucleotides, the CDR3 is TGTGCCAGCAGCCGTAGCGGGAGTGGGACCGGGGAGCTGTTTTTT. This translates into CASSRSGSGTGELFF.

This clone is a singleton in its sample. The CDR3 sequence is CASSAGTSGRPTDTQYF. In nucleotides, the CDR3 is TGTGCCAGCAGCGCCGGGACTAGCGGGAGGCCCACAGATACGCAGTATTTT. The chain has TRBV7-3 and TRBJ2-3; 15 bases match TRBD2. Trimming took 5 bases from V and 2 from J; bases not matched to a gene: 5. The CDR3 length is 17 residues. Germline values: CDR1 SGHTA, CDR2 FQGTGA.

V and J are TRBV11-2 and TRBJ2-1, with 10 bases that match TRBD2. The CDR3 is made up of 15 amino acids. Germline CDR1 SGHAT, CDR2 FQNNGV. V shed 5 bases and J 3 bases; nucleotides not matched to a gene: 4. CDR3 sequence reads: CASSPGLAVYNEQFF. CDR3 bases: TGTGCCAGCAGCCCTGGACTAGCGGTCTACAATGAGCAGTTCTTC.

The chain recombines TRBV29-1 with TRBJ1-1; D not certain. CDR3 length: 13 residues. Trimming removed 4 bases from V and 7 bases from J, with 16 bases in between. The germline gives CDR1 SQVTM, CDR2 ANQGSEA. The CDR3 DNA is TGCAGCGTTGGGAAACCTGATGCTTATGAAGCTTTCTTT. It codes for CSVGKPDAYEAFF.

This clone was counted between two and nine times. CDR3 bases: TGTGCCAGCAGTGAAAGGACAGGGGTTTGGTACGAGCAGTACTTC. Amino acids: CASSERTGVWYEQYF. V is TRBV28 and J is TRBJ2-7, with TRBD1 matching 9 bases. Germline assignment: CDR1 MDHEN and CDR2 SYDVKM. After removal of 5 bases from V and 4 bases from J, the junction contained 9 bases not matched to a gene. CDR3 size: 15 residues.

This clone was observed a single time. The chain couples TRBV2 to TRBJ2-1, with D perhaps matching TRBD2 (5 bases). The CDR3 spans 17 residues. V was trimmed by 5 bases and J by 0 bases, leaving 17 bases between them. Per the germline V gene, CDR1 is SNHLY and CDR2 is FYNNEI. CDR3 protein: CASSTPSSSSSYNEQFF. CDR3 bases: TGTGCCAGCAGTACCCCCTCTAGCTCCAGCTCCTACAATGAGCAGTTCTTC.